The source of this TCR beta chain is a study of human T cells and chemical hapten exposure. The CDR3 covers 12 residues. Germline CDR1 SQVTM, CDR2 ANQGSEA. Trimming removed 8 bases from V and 7 bases from J; junction bases left unmatched: 7. At least ten counts were recorded for this clonotype. TCRdb called the RACE reads again in MiXCR, with one record for every CDR3 protein. This table holds 370,000 or so distinct CDR3 sequences, about 4.8% found once. As to time point: patch test 1, 2 weeks after DPC sensitization. Treatment specified: therapeutic diphenylcyclopropenone sensitization with weekly scalp DPC.

The sequenced sample was whole blood, obtained in connection with sensitization to the hapten diphenylcyclopropenone (DPC). The origin of this receptor is a woman in her fifties or sixties with alopecia areata. Some clones in this sample may be carry-over from other donors' samples. V and J are TRBV29-1 and TRBJ1-1; TRBD1 aligns across 10 bases. CDR3 protein: CSTGQGTSEAFF. The CDR3 coding sequence is TGCAGCACGGGACAGGGGACGAGTGAAGCTTTCTTT.